The 29 T cell receptor beta chains below were found in one sample sequenced in a study of somatic mutations in cytotoxic T cells in rheumatoid arthritis. Sequencing was performed with immunoSEQ multiplex PCR; in TCRdb, only in-frame clones are kept and a portion is missing. The table includes around 9,700 clones, almost 80% detected once. The sequencing sample was made of CD8+ T cells sorted from blood. The receptors stem from an adult with rheumatoid arthritis.

The V call is TRBV7-9, the J call TRBJ1-5, with D unclear. Trimming removed 11 bases at V and 6 bases at J, with 17 bases between. The CDR3 runs to 13 residues. Germline assignment: CDR1 SEHNR and CDR2 FQNEAQ (reference sequence). The CDR3 loop is CAASPWVGQPQHF. In DNA, the CDR3 is TGTGCCGCGAGTCCTTGGGTGGGTCAGCCCCAGCATTTT.

This clone was seen a single time. The gene calls are TRBV6-5 and TRBJ2-1; D is tentatively TRBD1 or TRBD2 (5 bases each). This CDR3 is built from 14 residues. Germline CDR1 is MNHEY and CDR2 is SVGAGI. Trimming shortened V by 2 bases and J by 6 bases, and 11 bases separated the two germline ends. Here the CDR3 DNA reads TGTGCCAGCAGTTACACCGGGGCCCCCAATGAGCAGTTCTTC. This sequence encodes CASSYTGAPNEQFF.

This chain uses TRBV29-1 with TRBJ2-7; D may correspond to TRBD1 or TRBD2 (5 bases each). The V gene lost 5 bases and the J gene lost 4 bases, with 15 bases spanning the gap. This CDR3 region has 13 residues. Germline values: CDR1 SQVTM, CDR2 ANQGSEA. The CDR3 spells CSVYVQGPYEQYF. The CDR3 coding sequence is TGCAGCGTTTATGTCCAGGGACCGTACGAGCAGTACTTC.

The rearrangement joins TRBV6-6 to TRBJ1-2, with unresolved D. The CDR3 spans 12 residues. Germline V lookup: CDR1 MNHNY, CDR2 SVGAGI (reference sequence). V dropped 6 bases and J dropped 5 bases, with 10 bases sitting between them. The CDR3, as DNA: TGTGCCAGCAGCCCAGACAAATATGGCTACACCTTC. Protein product: CASSPDKYGYTF.

The rearrangement uses TRBV28 and TRBJ1-3; no reliable D call. V was pared by 2 bases and J by 0 bases, with 11 bases between. This CDR3 contains 16 residues. In germline, CDR1 is MDHEN, CDR2 SYDVKM. The CDR3 loop is CASSLQTPSSGNTIYF. CDR3 DNA: TGTGCCAGCAGTTTACAGACACCGAGCTCTGGAAACACCATATATTTT.

V usage is TRBV27 and J usage is TRBJ2-5; TRBD1 might be the D (6 bases). The DNA end is a closer match to TRBJ2-7, so the J assignment may be wrong. Germline V gene lookup returns CDR1 MNHEY and CDR2 SMNVEV (reference sequence). The CDR3 spans 12 residues. The CDR3 nucleotides read TGTGCCAGTCAGACAGGCCTCGGCGAGCAGTACTTC. It specifies CASQTGLGEQYF.

The gene calls are TRBV29-1 and TRBJ2-7, with unresolved D. The V gene's germline CDR1 is SQVTM and CDR2 ANQGSEA. The CDR3 totals 13 residues. Between the trimmed V and J ends, which lost 5 bases and 5 bases, there was a span of 16 bases. CDR3 loop: CSVLALSANEQYF. The DNA of the CDR3 is TGCAGCGTTCTGGCCCTCAGCGCGAACGAGCAGTACTTC.

The count of this clone is one. The V gene is TRBV13, the J gene TRBJ2-2; unclear D gene. V lost 5 bases and J lost 2, with 6 bases in between. Germline CDR1 reads PRHDT; CDR2 reads FYEKMQ (reference sequence). The CDR3 totals 13 residues. This CDR3 reads CASSLRNTGELFF. CDR3 sequence (DNA): TGTGCCAGCAGCCTGAGAAACACCGGGGAGCTGTTTTTT.

J is TRBJ2-4 and V is TRBV28; no firm D call. The CDR3 is 20 residues long. Germline CDR1 reads MDHEN; CDR2 reads SYDVKM. Trimming cost V 5 bases and J 0 bases, with 26 bases left between them. The CDR3 region is CASSLAVWAGGILAKNIQYF. Written as DNA, the CDR3 is TGTGCCAGCAGTCTGGCCGTCTGGGCAGGCGGAATATTAGCCAAAAACATTCAGTACTTC.

The chain links TRBV25-1 to TRBJ2-5, with a tentative D call TRBD2 (7 bases). Germline CDR1 and CDR2: MGHDK and SYGVNS. Between the trimmed V and J ends, which lost 3 bases and 0 bases, there was a span of 11 bases. This CDR3 has 15 residues. In DNA, the CDR3 is TGTGCCAGCAGTGATGAGGGGGGGTACCAAGAGACCCAGTACTTC. It is translated as CASSDEGGYQETQYF. Looking up the rest from reference TRBV25-1 and TRBJ2-5 gives the full variable domain: EADIYQTPRYLVIGTGKKITLECSQTMGHDKMYWYQQDPGMELHLIHYSYGVNSTEKGDLSSESTVSRIRTEHFPLTLESARPSHTSQYLCASSDEGGYQETQYFGPGTRLLVL.

The CDR3 reads CASSILGQDTEAFF. The CDR3 region has the DNA TGTGCCAGTAGTATTCTCGGACAGGACACTGAAGCTTTCTTT. The J gene is TRBJ1-1, the V gene TRBV19; 7 nucleotides agree with TRBD1. This CDR3 has 14 residues. V was clipped by 3 bases and J by 3 bases; unmatched bases: 4. Germline loops: CDR1 LNHDA, CDR2 SQIVND (reference sequence).

This clone counts as medium-sized (0.01 to 0.1%). V is TRBV6-4 and J is TRBJ1-6; weak D call: TRBD1 (5 bases). The CDR3 is 14 residues long. Germline CDR1 and CDR2: MRHNA and SNTAGT. Between the trimmed V and J ends, which lost 4 bases and 7 bases, there was a span of 11 bases. The CDR3 spells CASSVEGTNSPLHF. CDR3 sequence (DNA): TGTGCCAGCAGTGTGGAAGGGACGAATTCACCCCTCCACTTT.

J is TRBJ2-1 and V is TRBV9, with D perhaps given as TRBD1 or TRBD2 (5 bases each). The germline CDR1 and CDR2 sequences are SGDLS and YYNGEE. V was clipped by 4 bases and J by 7 bases, with 9 bases between them. CDR3 size: 12 residues. In nucleotides, the CDR3 is TGTGCCAGCAGCCCGGGACCAAATGAGCAGTTCTTC. It codes for CASSPGPNEQFF.

V usage is TRBV13 and J usage is TRBJ2-5; 10 bases align to TRBD2. Germline assignment: CDR1 PRHDT and CDR2 FYEKMQ (reference sequence). The CDR3 runs to 16 residues. Unmatched junction bases numbered 8, after V lost 2 bases and J lost 5 bases. CDR3 sequence reads: CASSLRAGGPGETQYF. The CDR3 nucleotides read TGTGCCAGCAGCTTACGAGCGGGGGGGCCGGGGGAGACCCAGTACTTC.

V is TRBV10-2 and J is TRBJ2-3, with a weak D call TRBD1 (6 bases). This CDR3 has 17 amino acids. Trimming stripped 1 base from V and 0 bases from J, with 14 bases between. Germline V lookup: CDR1 WSHSY, CDR2 SAAADI. CDR3 in DNA: TGCGCCAGCAGTGAGTGGGCCAACAGGGCTAGCACAGATACGCAGTATTTT. Residues: CASSEWANRASTDTQYF.

The chain joins TRBV19 to TRBJ2-2, with 10 bases identical to TRBD2. The V gene's germline CDR1 is LNHDA and CDR2 SQIVND (reference sequence). Losses at the gene ends were 8 bases for V and 3 bases for J; bases not matched to a gene: 6. This CDR3 spans 15 amino acids. The CDR3 spells CASAQREGYTGELFF. The CDR3 DNA reads as TGTGCCAGTGCCCAGCGGGAGGGGTACACCGGGGAGCTGTTTTTT.

The chain joins TRBV5-1 to TRBJ2-7; D unresolved. The germline V gene encodes CDR1 SGHRS and CDR2 YFSETQ. The CDR3 runs to 11 residues. V was clipped by 2 bases and J by 7 bases, with 7 bases between them. The CDR3 loop is CASSFGREQYF. The CDR3, as DNA: TGCGCCAGCAGCTTCGGTCGAGAGCAGTACTTC.

V gene TRBV4-3 combines with J gene TRBJ1-3, with 7 bases that match TRBD1. The ends lost 4 bases at V and 7 bases at J; junction bases unmatched: 10. From germline, CDR1 is LGHNA and CDR2 YSLEER. The CDR3 runs to 15 residues. The CDR3 sequence: CASSPRQGEANTIYF. In nucleotides, the CDR3 is TGCGCCAGCAGCCCAAGACAGGGTGAGGCGAACACCATATATTTT.

The rearrangement joins TRBV2 to TRBJ2-3; D is perhaps TRBD1 (6 bases). The CDR3 has 15 amino acids. CDR1 is SNHLY, CDR2 FYNNEI, per germline. V was shortened by 7 bases and J by 0 bases, with 14 bases between the two germline ends. Here the CDR3 DNA reads TGTGCCAGCACCTACAGGGCTGATAGCACAGATACGCAGTATTTT. It codes for CASTYRADSTDTQYF. Complete variable domain (other parts from reference TRBV2 and TRBJ2-3): EPEVTQTPSHQVTQMGQEVILRCVPISNHLYFYWYRQILGQKVEFLVSFYNNEISEKSEIFDDQFSVERPDGSNFTLKIRSTKLEDSAMYFCASTYRADSTDTQYFGPGTRLTVL.

CDR3 DNA sequence: TGTGCCAGCACCAAGGTGGGCGGGGAGCTGTTTTTT. This sequence encodes CASTKVGGELFF. The rearrangement joins TRBV9 to TRBJ2-2, with D unclear. The CDR3 totals 12 residues. CDR1 SGDLS and CDR2 YYNGEE come from the germline V gene. V was clipped by 6 bases and J by 7 bases, with 10 bases between them.

The rearrangement joins TRBV7-8 to TRBJ2-1, with TRBD1 as a possible D gene (6 bases). The CDR3 is made up of 14 amino acids. V was pared by 5 bases and J by 4 bases, with 12 bases between. The V gene's germline CDR1 is SGHVS and CDR2 FQNEAQ. DNA of the CDR3: TGTGCCAGCAGCCCCCACAGGGCGTACAATGAGCAGTTCTTC. Residues: CASSPHRAYNEQFF.

The V and J genes are TRBV7-9 and TRBJ2-3; no clear D. The germline CDR1 and CDR2 sequences are SEHNR and FQNEAQ (reference sequence). The V end was cut by 5 bases, the J end by 2 bases, with 8 bases between. The CDR3 has 13 residues. CDR3 nucleotides: TGTGCCAGCAGCCCCCGGGCCACAGATACGCAGTATTTT. It is translated as CASSPRATDTQYF.

This chain links TRBV2 with TRBJ2-1; a possible D gene is TRBD1 (6 bases). The CDR3 is 13 amino acids. V lost 4 bases and J lost 5, with 9 bases in between. CDR1 and CDR2 (germline): SNHLY, FYNNEI. The CDR3 is CASSGWDNNEQFF. DNA for the CDR3: TGTGCCAGCAGTGGGTGGGACAACAATGAGCAGTTCTTC.

The chain couples TRBV9 to TRBJ2-7; no reliable D call. With 3 bases removed from V and 3 bases from J, the gap between germline ends came to 4 bases. The CDR3 has 11 amino acids. Germline loops: CDR1 SGDLS, CDR2 YYNGEE. Here the CDR3 DNA reads TGTGCCAGCAGCGGGGACTACGAGCAGTACTTC. It yields the protein CASSGDYEQYF.

The J gene is TRBJ2-1, the V gene TRBV9; 9 nucleotides align to TRBD2. The J segment lost 4 bases and the V segment lost 0 bases, leaving 8 bases of the junction unmatched. This CDR3 comprises 17 residues. CDR1 and CDR2 (germline): SGDLS, YYNGEE. CDR3 bases: TGTGCCAGCAGCGTAGCTGGGGCGGGGGGGCCTTACAATGAGCAGTTCTTC. Encoded protein: CASSVAGAGGPYNEQFF.

V is TRBV5-1 and J is TRBJ2-6, with no clear D. In germline, CDR1 is SGHRS, CDR2 YFSETQ. The CDR3 runs to 18 residues. V was cut by 0 bases and J by 0 bases, with 13 bases left in between. The CDR3 DNA follows: TGCGCCAGCAGCTTGGGTTGGCTGGACGTCTCTGGGGCCAACGTCCTGACTTTC. This gives the protein CASSLGWLDVSGANVLTF.

The chain joins TRBV6-5 to TRBJ1-2, with 10 bases that match TRBD1. This CDR3 is 14 amino acids long. CDR1 and CDR2 (germline): MNHEY, SVGAGI. The V segment lost 3 bases and the J segment 8 bases; nucleotides outside the gene matches: 6. The CDR3 loop is CASSYGTGVGGYTF. As DNA, the CDR3 is TGTGCCAGCAGTTATGGGACAGGGGTCGGCGGCTACACCTTC.

This chain connects TRBV27 to TRBJ2-1, with 8 bases aligning to TRBD2. With V trimmed by 1 base and J by 7 bases, 9 bases remained unmatched. Per germline, CDR1 MNHEY and CDR2 SMNVEV (reference sequence). CDR3 size: 16 residues. In DNA form, the CDR3 reads TGTGCCAGCAGTTTATTCCCCAGCGGGGGAGGAAATGAGCAGTTCTTC. Protein product: CASSLFPSGGGNEQFF.

In its sample, this clone was seen once. The chain couples TRBV28 to TRBJ2-2; 7 nucleotides align to TRBD2. The germline V gene has CDR1 MDHEN and CDR2 SYDVKM. The V and J ends lost 1 base and 0 bases, in that order; junction bases with no gene match: 5. The CDR3 is 17 residues long. The CDR3 DNA reads TGTGCCAGCAGTTTATTGGGCGGGGGTGCGAACACCGGGGAGCTGTTTTTT. It specifies CASSLLGGGANTGELFF.